This T cell receptor (beta chain) derives from a study of T cells after posttransplantation cyclophosphamide. The study's findings and limits: TRB overlap between skin or GI tissue T cells and blood was limited. After PTCy, TRB diversity resembled that of CNI/methotrexate controls.

Sequencing used immunoSEQ multiplex PCR; TCRdb keeps in-frame clones, though not all of them. The specimen has some 8,100 clones, none found just once. This clone was counted at least ten times. Antigen specificity is unknown. Cyclophosphamide on days +3 and +4 followed busulfan-fludarabine conditioning and a marrow graft. This TCR was recovered from a female patient aged 50 to 60 who received an allogeneic stem cell transplant from a related donor, was CMV-positive, and had no GVHD. A share of the T cells may be of graft donor origin. The sample in question was PBMCs, obtained after allogeneic stem cell transplant with posttransplant cyclophosphamide.

The CDR3 loop is CSVGGLGNQPQHF. Written as DNA, the CDR3 is TGCAGCGTCGGGGGGTTAGGCAATCAGCCCCAGCATTTT. This chain uses TRBV29-1 with TRBJ1-5; D is perhaps TRBD1 (5 bases). Deletions cut 6 bases from V and 2 bases from J, with 11 bases between. The CDR3 has 13 residues. The germline V gene has CDR1 SQVTM and CDR2 ANQGSEA.